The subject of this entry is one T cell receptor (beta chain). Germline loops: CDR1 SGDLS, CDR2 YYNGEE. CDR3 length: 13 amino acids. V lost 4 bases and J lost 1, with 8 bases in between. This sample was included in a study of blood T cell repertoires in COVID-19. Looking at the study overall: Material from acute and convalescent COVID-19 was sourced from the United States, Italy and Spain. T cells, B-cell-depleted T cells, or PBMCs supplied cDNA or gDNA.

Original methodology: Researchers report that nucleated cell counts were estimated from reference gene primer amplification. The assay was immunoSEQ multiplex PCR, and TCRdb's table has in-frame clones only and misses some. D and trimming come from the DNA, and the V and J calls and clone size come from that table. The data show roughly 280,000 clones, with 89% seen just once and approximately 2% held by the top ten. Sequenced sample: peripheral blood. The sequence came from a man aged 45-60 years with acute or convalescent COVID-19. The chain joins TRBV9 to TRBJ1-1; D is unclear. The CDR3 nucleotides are TGTGCCAGCAGCAGTACAGCGAACACTGAAGCTTTCTTT. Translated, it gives CASSSTANTEAFF.